The clone carrying this T cell receptor (beta chain) was observed once. The PCR had 60 Vbeta and 13 Jbeta primers. The assay was immunoSEQ multiplex PCR, and TCRdb's table has in-frame clones only and misses some. This sample has roughly 190,000 clones, with around 78% found just once. V shed 3 bases and J shed 5 bases, with 8 bases lying between them. CDR3 length equals 13 residues. Germline V gives CDR1 LNHDA, CDR2 SQIVND (reference sequence). The data belong to a study of cytomegalovirus exposure and HLA in healthy donors. Sequenced input: PBMCs. The chain uses TRBV19 and TRBJ1-5; no reliable D call. The receptor was isolated from a woman in her thirties in good health and CMV-seropositive. DNA of the CDR3: TGTGCCAGTAGTATTCGTTTCGATCAGCCCCAGCATTTT. Translation: CASSIRFDQPQHF.